This section outlines one T cell receptor beta chain sequence together with its context. This entry comes from a study of blood T cell repertoires in COVID-19. Study overall: Donors in the United States, Italy and Spain gave samples during acute or convalescent COVID-19. In each case, the material was cDNA or gDNA derived from T cells, B-cell-depleted T cells, or PBMCs.

This CDR3 has 15 amino acids. The V end was cut by 0 bases, the J end by 4 bases, with 13 bases between. CDR1 and CDR2 (germline): GTSNPN, SVGIG (reference sequence). How the authors handled the data: Quantification of nucleated cells was approximated via reference gene primer amplification. TCRdb keeps only in-frame clones here, not all; method: immunoSEQ multiplex PCR. Clonal size and the V and J genes are those of that table, whereas D and trimming came from the DNA. Here the sample spans 200,000 to 300,000 clones, around 85% being singletons. Sequenced material: peripheral blood. This clonotype was obtained from a woman aged 55 to 70 with active or convalescent COVID-19. The chain carries TRBV30 and TRBJ2-1, with a tentative D call TRBD2 (6 bases). The CDR3: CAWSVAGTWYNEQFF. DNA for the CDR3: TGTGCCTGGAGTGTAGCCGGGACTTGGTACAATGAGCAGTTCTTC.